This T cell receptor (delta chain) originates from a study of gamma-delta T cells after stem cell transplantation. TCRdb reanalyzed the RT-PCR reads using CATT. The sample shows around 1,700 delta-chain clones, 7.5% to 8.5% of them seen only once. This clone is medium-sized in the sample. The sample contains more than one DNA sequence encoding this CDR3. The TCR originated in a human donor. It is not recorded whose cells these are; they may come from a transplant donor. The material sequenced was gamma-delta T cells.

CDR3 sequence: CACDPLLGDTDKLIF. CDR3 DNA sequence: TGTGCCTGTGACCCTTTACTGGGGGACACCGATAAACTCATCTTT. The chain is built from TRDV2 and TRDJ1; 8 bases align to TRDD3. Germline V lookup: CDR1 GEAIGNYY, CDR2 EKD. CDR3 length: 15 amino acids. Losses at the gene ends were 3 bases for V and 0 bases for J; bases not matched to a gene: 5.